The entry below gives a single TCR beta chain sequence along with its context. This clonotype has only a few counts. Its antigen is currently not known. One base away there is no much larger clone; base qualities are not given. This sample is part of a study of blood T cells in healthy people across ages (dated by TCRdb to about 2015). For the wider study: In model experiments, template switching captured roughly one uniquely barcoded TCR beta cDNA molecule for every two T cells. To track age-related changes in TCR beta repertoire diversity, the study relied on deep sequencing normalized with unique cDNA molecular identifiers. The donors were divided into four age groups: young (average approximately 17 years), middle-aged (about 40), aged (about 61) and long-lived (82). To avoid experimental bias, donors of different ages were distributed randomly across sequencing lanes. Two additional independent replicas of 1 million unique cDNA reads from the same blood draw were analyzed for two donors (one aged 18 to 30 and one aged 80 or older).

The donors were roughly 39 Caucasian individuals from Russia, aged roughly 6 to 100 years, who were systemically healthy. Approximately 11 milliliters of peripheral blood were drawn from each donor into EDTA-treated Vacutainer tubes. Ficoll-Paque density-gradient centrifugation was used to isolate PBMCs, with at least 7 million obtained per sample. Trizol reagent was used to extract total RNA from the PBMCs, yielding at least 6 micrograms per sample. The percentages of naive CD45RAhigh/CD27high T cells were determined by flow cytometry on a PBMC aliquot from every donor. Libraries came from 5' RACE. The reads were generated on an Illumina HiSeq 2500. The second PCR ran for roughly 7 to 12 cycles and used a J-beta primer mix along with a sample-barcoded 5' primer. A template-switch 5' adaptor carrying 12 random nucleotides introduced a unique molecular identifier onto each TCR beta cDNA molecule. At least 2.5 million CDR3-containing paired-end reads were obtained from each sample. The Mint cDNA synthesis kit, primed by a TRBC-specific oligonucleotide, was used to synthesize first-strand cDNA from all RNA. All cDNA was treated with uracil-DNA glycosylase and then went through a first 18-cycle PCR with the universal primers M1SS and BC2_uni_R. Per the authors' processing: For normalization, 1 million high-quality reads, each with a distinct molecular identifier, were randomly selected from each sample. Instead of being binned into consensus sequences, reads with shared molecular identifiers were discarded. MiTCR, with a Q25 quality threshold and the strictest error-elimination algorithm, was used for CDR3 identification, clonotype clustering and error correction. A nonparametric unseen species model with Euler transformation was used to estimate lower-bound total TCR beta diversity. The public sequencing data were trimmed at Q25 with fastp and processed into clonotypes with MiXCR by TCRdb, which kept only in-frame beta chains. Every CDR3 protein is listed once, alongside the most common genes and DNA of its rows. The V and J calls and clone size come from TCRdb's table, not from the authors' own analysis. The sample profile shows 1.5 million to 2 million distinct CDR3 sequences; 28% of them were found once. 7.7% of the sample goes to the ten largest clones.

Study-level results and caveats: Compared with the aged group, the long-lived group had more naive CD4+ T cells, fewer expanded clones and increased TCR diversity, a pattern suggesting age selection. The percentage of naive T cells measured by flow cytometry correlated strongly with observed TCR beta diversity. Because profiling used bulk unsorted PBMCs, naive and antigen-experienced compartments could not be compared conclusively. The CMV infection status of donors was not known, potentially confounding age-related changes in expanded clonotypes. Observed TCR beta diversity per million T cells fell roughly linearly with age, and a significant reduction was already apparent by age approximately 40. Estimates of total diversity from one million sequenced T cells were regarded as lower bounds and underestimates.

This clonotype was sampled from a woman aged 25 to 39 in good health. Sequenced input: blood.

CDR3 sequence: CASSPTQRTNEKLFF. The nucleotide sequence is given as TGTGCCAGCAGTCCCACACAGAGGACGAATGAAAAACTGTTTTTT. The V and J segments used are TRBV12-3 or TRBV12-4 and TRBJ1-4; no confident D gene assignment can be made. Trimming costs V 5 bases and J 5 bases, and their ends lie 15 bases apart. The CDR3 goes from the cysteine to the phenylalanine over 15 residues. The CDR3 DNA has 45 bases and is translated from base 1.